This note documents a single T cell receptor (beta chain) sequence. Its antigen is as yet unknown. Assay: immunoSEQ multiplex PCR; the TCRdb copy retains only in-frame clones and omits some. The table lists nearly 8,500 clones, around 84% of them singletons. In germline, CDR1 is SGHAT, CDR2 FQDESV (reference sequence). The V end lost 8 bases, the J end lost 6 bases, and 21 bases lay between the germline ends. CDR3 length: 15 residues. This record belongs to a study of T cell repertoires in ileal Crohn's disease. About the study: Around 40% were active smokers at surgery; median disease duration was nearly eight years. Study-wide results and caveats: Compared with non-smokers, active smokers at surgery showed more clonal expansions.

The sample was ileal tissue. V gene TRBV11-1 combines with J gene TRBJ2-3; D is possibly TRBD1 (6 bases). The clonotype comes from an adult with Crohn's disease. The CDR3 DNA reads TGTGCCAGCCGGAGACAGGCGACAGAGGGGGATACGCAGTATTTT. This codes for CASRRQATEGDTQYF.